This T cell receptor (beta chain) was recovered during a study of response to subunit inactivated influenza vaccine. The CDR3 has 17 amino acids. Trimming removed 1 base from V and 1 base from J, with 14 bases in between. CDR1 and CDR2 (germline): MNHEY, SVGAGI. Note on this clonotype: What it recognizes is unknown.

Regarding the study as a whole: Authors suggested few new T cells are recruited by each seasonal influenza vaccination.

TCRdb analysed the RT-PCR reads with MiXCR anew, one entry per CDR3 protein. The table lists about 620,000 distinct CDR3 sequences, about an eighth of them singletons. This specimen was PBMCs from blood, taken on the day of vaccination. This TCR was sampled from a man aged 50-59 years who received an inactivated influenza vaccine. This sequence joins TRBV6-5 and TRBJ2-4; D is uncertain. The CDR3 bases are TGTGCCAGCAGTTACTATGAGGCTCTTGGGGCCAAAAACATTCAGTACTTC. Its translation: CASSYYEALGAKNIQYF.